Listed here are 16 T cell receptor beta chains from one sample, sequenced in a study of vaccination and CD4 T cells after COVID-19. The treatment: approximately nine-day PBMC culture with coronavirus spike peptide pools or control peptides (ViraFEST assay). The assay that was used to sequence DNA from cultured CD4+ T cells was the Oncomine TCR Beta short-read assay. A single record per CDR3 protein comes from TCRdb applying MiXCR to the PCR reads. The sample has around 16,000 distinct CDR3 sequences; approximately 54% are singletons. For these receptors, no antigen is known. Sequencing used CD4+ T cells from blood, cultured in vitro. Receptors originate from a human donor who had recovered from COVID-19.

The rearrangement joins TRBV4-1 to TRBJ2-5; 7 nucleotides agree with TRBD2. This CDR3 is 17 amino acids long. In germline, CDR1 is MGHRA, CDR2 YSYEKL. V was clipped by 1 base and J by 2 bases; unmatched bases: 10. CDR3: CASSQVHASGLQETQYF. DNA of the CDR3: TGCGCCAGCAGCCAAGTGCATGCTAGCGGCCTTCAAGAGACCCAGTACTTC.

This clonotype was seen a few times. The V call is TRBV20-1, the J call TRBJ1-5; D unclear. CDR3 length: 15 amino acids. Trimming stripped 0 bases from V and 0 bases from J, with 9 bases between. From germline, CDR1 is DFQATT and CDR2 SNEGSKA (reference sequence). The CDR3 loop is CSARDTRHSNQPQHF. The CDR3 nucleotides are TGCAGTGCTAGAGATACCAGACATAGCAATCAGCCCCAGCATTTT.

This clonotype turned up a few times. CDR3 DNA sequence: TGCAGTGCTAACGTACGGGGTAGCAATCAGCCCCAGCATTTT. Amino acids: CSANVRGSNQPQHF. This rearrangement joins TRBV20-1 to TRBJ1-5; D gene uncertain. Per germline, CDR1 DFQATT and CDR2 SNEGSKA (reference sequence). The CDR3 has 14 residues. The V end lost 4 bases, the J end lost 0 bases, and 10 bases lay between the germline ends.

This rearrangement joins TRBV20-1 to TRBJ1-1, with TRBD1 identical over 10 bases. There are 15 residues in the CDR3. Trimming removed 6 bases from V and 2 bases from J; junction bases left unmatched: 9. From germline, CDR1 is DFQATT and CDR2 SNEGSKA (reference sequence). In DNA form, the CDR3 reads TGCAGTGCATACGACAGGGGGCCAGGCAACACTGAAGCTTTCTTT. Its protein is CSAYDRGPGNTEAFF.

The V gene is TRBV3-1, the J gene TRBJ2-5, with TRBD2 identical over 8 bases. The CDR3 is made up of 14 amino acids. Germline CDR1 reads LGHDT; CDR2 reads YNNKEL (reference sequence). With V trimmed by 0 bases and J by 6 bases, 3 bases remained unmatched. The CDR3 reads CASSQEAGVQTQYF. The CDR3 nucleotides read TGTGCCAGCAGCCAAGAAGCGGGAGTACAGACCCAGTACTTC.

The chain couples TRBV7-2 to TRBJ1-2; 9 nucleotides agree with TRBD1. Germline V lookup: CDR1 SGHTA, CDR2 FQGNSA. V shed 4 bases, J shed 8 bases, and the junction held 11 bases outside the gene matches. The CDR3 has 15 residues. CDR3 DNA: TGTGCCAGCAGCTCCTTTTTTGACAGGGGGGCAGGCTACACCTTC. Protein product: CASSSFFDRGAGYTF. Drawing the rest from reference TRBV7-2 and TRBJ1-2, the complete variable domain is GAGVSQSPSNKVTEKGKDVELRCDPISGHTALYWYRQSLGQGLEFLIYFQGNSAPDKSGLPSDRFSAERTGGSVSTLTIQRTQQEDSAVYLCASSSFFDRGAGYTFGSGTRLTVV.

Only a few counts were recorded for this clonotype. This sequence joins TRBV27 and TRBJ2-7; D ambiguous. Germline V gene data show CDR1 as MNHEY and CDR2 as SMNVEV (reference sequence). Trimming removed 2 bases at V and 3 bases at J, with 14 bases between. This CDR3 has 15 amino acids. The CDR3 here is CASSLKPGLFYEQYF. Written as DNA, the CDR3 is TGTGCCAGCAGTTTAAAGCCAGGTCTCTTCTACGAGCAGTACTTC.

The genes are TRBV6-5 and TRBJ2-3, with D perhaps matching TRBD1 (5 bases). Germline lookup yields CDR1 MNHEY and CDR2 SVGAGI. This CDR3 region has 13 residues. V was shortened by 2 bases and J by 6 bases, with 9 bases between the two germline ends. Here the CDR3 reads CASSYTQVDTQYF. In DNA form, the CDR3 reads TGTGCCAGCAGTTACACACAGGTGGATACGCAGTATTTT.

The rearrangement uses TRBV20-1 and TRBJ2-3; 7 nucleotides match TRBD2. This CDR3 region has 15 residues. The V segment lost 6 bases and the J segment 1 base; nucleotides outside the gene matches: 10. CDR1 and CDR2 (germline): DFQATT, SNEGSKA (reference sequence). The CDR3 nucleotides read TGCAGTGCCTTGGAGGGGAGGGTGGGCACAGATACGCAGTATTTT. It yields the protein CSALEGRVGTDTQYF.

The rearrangement uses TRBV20-1 and TRBJ2-2, with 11 bases matching TRBD1. V shed 0 bases, J shed 6 bases, and the junction held 6 bases outside the gene matches. This CDR3 is 16 amino acids long. Germline CDR1 and CDR2: DFQATT and SNEGSKA (reference sequence). The CDR3, as DNA: TGCAGTGCTAGAGAGCCGGGACAGGGGGGATCCGGGGAGCTGTTTTTT. Translated: CSAREPGQGGSGELFF.

This clonotype was seen a handful of times. The chain combines TRBV20-1 with TRBJ2-3, with 9 bases that match TRBD1. The junction had 11 bases not matched to a gene; V was cut back by 3 bases and J by 4 bases. CDR1 is DFQATT and CDR2 is SNEGSKA in the germline V gene (reference sequence). The CDR3 runs to 16 residues. CDR3 sequence (DNA): TGCAGTGCTAGTGGGCGACCGGGACAGGGCTCAGATACGCAGTATTTT. Its protein is CSASGRPGQGSDTQYF.

V gene TRBV30 combines with J gene TRBJ2-7; 11 bases fit TRBD2. V lost 0 bases to trimming and J lost 3 bases; unmatched junction nucleotides: 4. CDR1 is GTSNPN, CDR2 SVGIG, per germline (reference sequence). The CDR3 totals 15 residues. The CDR3 here is CAWSVGTSGRYEQYF. CDR3 nucleotides: TGTGCCTGGAGTGTAGGGACTAGCGGTCGCTACGAGCAGTACTTC.

The rearrangement uses TRBV20-1 and TRBJ1-2, with D perhaps matching TRBD1 (5 bases). There are 15 residues in the CDR3. Germline lookup yields CDR1 DFQATT and CDR2 SNEGSKA (reference sequence). V was shortened by 3 bases and J by 3 bases, with 17 bases between the two germline ends. CDR3 protein: CSARSLRGEDYGYTF. The CDR3 DNA reads as TGCAGTGCTAGGTCCCTCCGGGGGGAAGACTATGGCTACACCTTC.

The V gene is TRBV11-2, the J gene TRBJ1-1; TRBD1 is a possible D gene (5 bases). The V gene lost 4 bases and the J gene lost 7 bases, with 19 bases spanning the gap. Germline values: CDR1 SGHAT, CDR2 FQNNGV. CDR3 size: 15 residues. The CDR3 reads CASSSHRDHRIEAFF. The CDR3 nucleotides read TGTGCCAGCAGCTCGCACCGGGACCATCGCATTGAAGCTTTCTTT.

V is TRBV5-4 and J is TRBJ2-5; the D gene could be TRBD1 or TRBD2 (5 bases each). The germline V and J ends were trimmed by 4 bases and 3 bases, with 13 bases remaining between them. The CDR3 covers 14 residues. Germline loops: CDR1 SGHNT, CDR2 YYREEE (reference sequence). CDR3: CASSQTGTEETQYF. DNA of the CDR3: TGTGCCAGCAGCCAAACCGGGACGGAAGAGACCCAGTACTTC.

This chain links TRBV10-2 with TRBJ1-1; D unclear. CDR3 length: 12 residues. CDR1 WSHSY and CDR2 SAAADI come from the germline V gene. Trimming left V 4 bases short and J 5 bases short, with 8 bases between. The chain's CDR3 is CASSVGGTEAFF. CDR3 DNA sequence: TGCGCCAGCAGTGTGGGAGGTACTGAAGCTTTCTTT.